The rows below give T cell receptor beta chains drawn from one sample of a study of OX40 agonist ivuxolimab in advanced cancers. Using immunoSEQ multiplex PCR, the repertoire was profiled, and TCRdb retains in-frame clones only, with some absent. The table has about 100,000 clones, about 84% seen once. Material: CD4+ or CD8+ T cells sorted from blood, obtained in a trial of the OX40 agonist ivuxolimab. These receptors all come from an adult with an advanced solid tumor such as melanoma, head and neck, liver or kidney cancer. Both conserved end residues are part of each CDR3. The D gene is left open where the match is weak. The size of a clone is reported for some rows only, either as once, few or many, or as a class for expanded clones.

TRBJ2-1 TRBD2 once TRBV6-5 CASSLTSGIVHEQFF TGTGCCAGCAGTTTGACTAGCGGGATTGTCCATGAGCAGTTCTTC
TRBJ2-2 NA NA TRBV7-2 CASSFGRSSTGELFF TGTGCCAGCAGCTTTGGCCGGTCTAGCACCGGGGAGCTGTTTTTT
TRBJ2-1 TRBD2 NA TRBV19 CASSIRTSGGSYNEQFF TGTGCCAGTAGTATCCGGACTAGCGGGGGCTCCTACAATGAGCAGTTCTTC
TRBJ1-2 NA once TRBV27 CASSFDAGQIYGYTF TGTGCCAGCAGTTTTGATGCCGGACAAATCTATGGCTACACCTTC
TRBJ2-5 TRBD2 once TRBV19 CASRRAGGPQETQYF TGTGCCAGTAGACGAGCGGGAGGGCCCCAAGAGACCCAGTACTTC
TRBJ1-2 NA few TRBV19 CASSIVPGPYGYTF TGTGCCAGTAGTATAGTGCCAGGGCCCTATGGCTACACCTTC
TRBJ1-5 TRBD1 once TRBV2 CASSGGQGVRSNQPQHF TGTGCCAGCAGCGGAGGACAGGGAGTACGGAGCAATCAGCCCCAGCATTTT
TRBJ2-5 TRBD1 NA TRBV18 CASSPSKGAQETQYF TGTGCCAGCTCACCATCAAAGGGGGCCCAAGAGACCCAGTACTTC
TRBJ1-2 TRBD1 NA TRBV7-9 CASSLGDRQSLYGYTF TGTGCCAGCAGCTTAGGGGACAGGCAGTCCCTCTATGGCTACACCTTC
TRBJ1-5 NA NA TRBV15 CATSRVPMDTSNQPQHF TGTGCCACCAGCAGAGTACCTATGGACACTAGCAATCAGCCCCAGCATTTT
TRBJ2-4 TRBD2 NA TRBV2 CASSSPGTSGGAGSKNIQYF TGTGCCAGCAGCTCTCCGGGGACTAGCGGGGGGGCCGGATCCAAAAACATTCAGTACTTC
TRBJ1-5 NA once TRBV30 CAWSVGGVSNQPQHF TGTGCCTGGAGTGTAGGGGGTGTTAGCAATCAGCCCCAGCATTTT
TRBJ2-3 NA NA TRBV5-5 CASSLEGADTQYF TGTGCCAGCAGCTTAGAAGGTGCAGATACGCAGTATTTT
TRBJ2-2 NA NA TRBV4-3 CASSQDTGTQRELFF TGCGCCAGCAGCCAAGATACGGGGACTCAGCGGGAGCTGTTTTTT
TRBJ2-7 NA NA TRBV6-6 CASSYQQALSEQYF TGTGCCAGCAGTTACCAACAGGCCCTCTCCGAGCAGTACTTC
TRBJ1-6 TRBD1 NA TRBV30 CAWSANPGTGSSPLHF TGTGCCTGGAGTGCGAACCCCGGGACAGGGTCTTCACCCCTCCACTTT
TRBJ1-3 NA NA TRBV4-1 CASSQDQWGALSGNTIYF TGCGCCAGCAGCCAAGATCAGTGGGGGGCCCTCTCTGGAAACACCATATATTTT
TRBJ1-2 NA NA TRBV7-9 CASSPRGNYGYTF TGTGCCAGCAGCCCCAGGGGAAACTATGGCTACACCTTC
TRBJ1-1 NA NA TRBV30 CAGEYSGEAFF TGTGCCGGGGAGTATTCAGGTGAAGCTTTCTTT
TRBJ1-5 NA few TRBV10-3 CAISESGYNQPQHF TGTGCCATCAGTGAGTCGGGATACAATCAGCCCCAGCATTTT
TRBJ2-3 TRBD2 NA TRBV7-8 CASSLSVGGPPDTQYF TGTGCCAGCAGCTTAAGCGTGGGAGGGCCGCCAGATACGCAGTATTTT
TRBJ2-5 NA NA TRBV6-5 CASRSTWDQETQYF TGTGCCAGCAGGTCCACGTGGGACCAAGAGACCCAGTACTTC
TRBJ2-7 NA few TRBV7-9 CASSPRTAYEQYF TGTGCCAGCAGCCCTCGGACAGCCTACGAGCAGTACTTC
TRBJ2-2 TRBD2 NA TRBV5-4 CASSKAIAGPQTGELFF TGTGCCAGCAGCAAAGCAATAGCGGGGCCCCAAACCGGGGAGCTGTTTTTT
TRBJ1-2 NA once TRBV28 CASTLDRNYGYTF TGTGCCAGCACCCTTGACCGTAACTATGGCTACACCTTC
TRBJ2-2 TRBD1 NA TRBV23-1 CASSQNTGTGNTGELFF TGCGCCAGCAGTCAGAACACCGGGACAGGGAACACCGGGGAGCTGTTTTTT
TRBJ2-1 TRBD2 few TRBV11-2 CASSRQWTSGRDEQFF TGTGCCAGCAGCCGTCAATGGACTAGCGGGAGGGATGAGCAGTTCTTC
TRBJ2-5 TRBD2 NA TRBV7-2 CASDLAGGSYQETQYF TGTGCCAGCGATCTAGCGGGAGGATCGTACCAAGAGACCCAGTACTTC
TRBJ2-7 TRBD1 NA TRBV5-4 CASRNRDRGWEQYF TGTGCCAGCAGGAACCGGGACAGGGGATGGGAGCAGTACTTC
TRBJ1-2 TRBD1 NA TRBV27 CASSSIQGWGGYTF TGTGCCAGCAGTTCGATACAGGGGTGGGGTGGCTACACCTTC
TRBJ2-3 TRBD1 NA TRBV7-2 CAGRDRGTDTQYF TGTGCCGGGCGGGACAGGGGGACAGATACGCAGTATTTT
TRBJ2-1 NA NA TRBV5-5 CASSLGPDNEQFF TGTGCCAGCAGCTTGGGCCCAGACAATGAGCAGTTCTTC
TRBJ2-7 NA NA TRBV10-3 CASRETYEQYF TGTGCCAGCCGGGAGACCTACGAGCAGTACTTC
TRBJ2-7 NA NA TRBV6-6 CASSYGRAYEQYF TGTGCCAGCAGTTACGGCAGGGCCTACGAGCAGTACTTC
TRBJ1-3 TRBD1 once TRBV7-2 CASSRTGGIGNTIYF TGTGCCAGCAGCCGGACAGGGGGCATTGGAAACACCATATATTTT
TRBJ2-1 NA NA TRBV7-6 CASSSLLKNEQFF TGTGCCAGCAGCTCCCTTCTAAAGAATGAGCAGTTCTTC
TRBJ2-2 NA NA TRBV11-2 CASSQGAFPNTGELFF TGTGCCAGCAGTCAAGGGGCCTTCCCGAACACCGGGGAGCTGTTTTTT
TRBJ1-1 TRBD1 NA TRBV30 CAWGQGAGGAFF TGTGCCTGGGGACAGGGGGCGGGGGGAGCTTTCTTT